The 21 T cell receptor beta chains reported below all come from one sample, sequenced in a study of Graves' ophthalmopathy and Graves' hyperthyroidism. Transcripts of RNA were the source for amplifying TCR beta CDR3 regions. A first-round RT-PCR used HTBI primers, followed by a second-round multiplex PCR. TCRdb ran MiXCR on the multiplex PCR reads and lists one entry per CDR3 protein. This sample has 35,000 to 50,000 distinct CDR3 sequences; around half occur once, and the top ten carry roughly 26%. The sequencing sample was made of peripheral blood. The receptors shown here come from an adult woman with stable Graves' hyperthyroidism.

This clonotype has a count of ten or more. This chain links TRBV7-8 with TRBJ1-4; unclear D gene. The length of the CDR3 is 14 residues. The germline CDR1 and CDR2 sequences are SGHVS and FQNEAQ. V lost 1 base, J lost 8 bases, and 11 bases lay in between. CDR3 protein: CASSLGREWEKLFF. In nucleotides, the CDR3 is TGTGCCAGCAGCTTAGGACGGGAATGGGAAAAACTGTTTTTT.

To note about this clonotype: The conserved phenylalanine or tryptophan normally closing the CDR3 is absent here, so this likely arose from a read error. It is unclear where the CDR3 begins or ends on the DNA, so no DNA is shown, and the CDR3 is as TCRdb lists it. The gene calls are TRBV28 and TRBJ2-7; the listed D gene, TRBD1, was not tested against the DNA. The CDR3 extends over 16 residues, inclusive of both ends. The germline V gene has CDR1 MDHEN and CDR2 SYDVKM. This CDR3 is CASSSWDRALSYERYS.

The chain combines TRBV19 with TRBJ2-5; D may correspond to TRBD1 or TRBD2 (6 bases each). Germline V CDR1 and CDR2: LNHDA, SQIVND (reference sequence). V lost 7 bases to trimming and J lost 4 bases, with 16 bases between them. This CDR3 has 14 residues. CDR3 nucleotide sequence: TGTGCCAGTACCCCGAGGGGGGCAGGAGAGACCCAGTACTTC. It encodes CASTPRGAGETQYF.

Concerning this clonotype: A read error may produce the germline difference seen at one junction end. The genes are TRBV5-4 and TRBJ2-7; 8 nucleotides match TRBD1. The CDR3 loop spans 15 amino acids. The V gene's germline CDR1 is SGHNT and CDR2 YYREEE (reference sequence). CDR3 sequence reads: CTSSRDRPYSYEQYF. The CDR3 coding sequence is TGTACCAGCAGCCGGGACAGGCCATACTCCTACGAGCAGTACTTC.

The rearrangement joins TRBV29-1 to TRBJ2-7; 7 bases map to TRBD2. The CDR3 has 13 residues. V trimming: 4 bases; J trimming: 5 bases; junction bases outside the gene matches: 8. Germline CDR1 and CDR2: SQVTM and ANQGSEA. In nucleotides, the CDR3 is TGCAGCGTTGCCCGGGGGGAAGGGGACGAGCAGTACTTC. It translates to CSVARGEGDEQYF.

On this clonotype itself: Mismatch with germline at one junction end may stem from a read error. This sequence joins TRBV5-1 and TRBJ2-7; 13 positions agree with TRBD2. Germline assignment: CDR1 SGHRS and CDR2 YFSETQ. This CDR3 spans 16 amino acids. CDR3 coding DNA: TGTGCCAGCAGCTTGGGACTAGCGGGACCACCCTACGAGCAGTACTTC. It is translated as CASSLGLAGPPYEQYF. Full variable domain (missing parts from reference TRBV5-1 and TRBJ2-7): KAGVTQTPRYLIKTRGQQVTLSCSPISGHRSVSWYQQTPGQGLQFLFEYFSETQRNKGNFPGRFSGRQFSNSRSEMNVSTLELGDSALYLCASSLGLAGPPYEQYFGPGTRLTVT.

This chain joins TRBV4-2 and TRBJ2-7, with 9 bases fitting TRBD1. After removal of 4 bases from V and 9 bases from J, the junction contained 7 bases not matched to a gene. The CDR3 covers 13 residues. Looked up from germline, CDR1 is LGHNA and CDR2 is YNFKEQ. DNA for the CDR3: TGTGCCAGCAGCCCTCCGGGACAGGGCCGGCAGTACTTC. Its protein product is CASSPPGQGRQYF.

The V gene is TRBV10-3, the J gene TRBJ1-2, with a weak D call TRBD1 (5 bases). V was shortened by 6 bases and J by 4 bases, with 9 bases between the two germline ends. The germline gives CDR1 ENHRY, CDR2 SYGVKD. CDR3 length: 12 amino acids. The CDR3 protein is CAISVDSYGYTF. CDR3 nucleotides: TGTGCCATCAGCGTCGACAGCTATGGCTACACCTTC.

This clonotype was recorded many times. This chain links TRBV29-1 with TRBJ2-7, with D perhaps matching TRBD1 (6 bases). The germline V gene encodes CDR1 SQVTM and CDR2 ANQGSEA. There are 14 residues in the CDR3. The V end was cut by 8 bases, the J end by 0 bases, with 17 bases between. DNA for the CDR3: TGCAGCATCCTAGGACAGATGACCTCCTACGAGCAGTACTTC. It translates to CSILGQMTSYEQYF.

This chain joins TRBV4-1 and TRBJ1-5, with 11 bases that match TRBD1. This CDR3 spans 13 amino acids. From germline, CDR1 is MGHRA and CDR2 YSYEKL. V shed 7 bases, J shed 7 bases, and the junction held 3 bases outside the gene matches. This CDR3 reads CASTGTGGQPQHF. Written as DNA, the CDR3 is TGCGCCAGCACCGGGACAGGGGGGCAGCCCCAGCATTTT.

This chain connects TRBV13 to TRBJ2-6; 14 bases fit TRBD2. Germline loops: CDR1 PRHDT, CDR2 FYEKMQ (reference sequence). Trimming at V came to 4 bases and at J to 4 bases, leaving 9 bases not matched to a gene. The CDR3 runs to 19 residues. The CDR3 sequence: CASSSGTSGSRLGANVLTF. DNA of the CDR3: TGTGCCAGCAGCTCAGGGACTAGCGGGAGTCGCTTAGGGGCCAACGTCCTGACTTTC.

A note on this clonotype: Germline is not matched at one junction end, which may reflect a read error. The chain carries TRBV5-1 and TRBJ2-3, with 7 bases fitting TRBD2. CDR1 is SGHRS, CDR2 YFSETQ, per germline. CDR3 length: 13 residues. The CDR3 sequence: CAGSFLAGETQYF. In DNA form, the CDR3 reads TGCGCCGGCAGCTTCCTGGCGGGAGAGACGCAGTATTTT.

This clonotype occurred many times. This sequence joins TRBV7-9 and TRBJ1-1, with TRBD1 matching 9 bases. CDR3 size: 16 residues. Germline CDR1 reads SEHNR; CDR2 reads FQNEAQ (reference sequence). Losses at the gene ends were 5 bases for V and 0 bases for J; bases not matched to a gene: 7. CDR3 in amino acids: CASSPSGTGLNTEAFF. CDR3 DNA sequence: TGTGCCAGCAGCCCCTCCGGGACAGGGTTGAACACTGAAGCTTTCTTT.

This clonotype was seen once. One end of the junction does not line up with germline, which may come from a read error. The chain carries TRBV12-3 or TRBV12-4 and TRBJ1-3, with 7 bases matching TRBD1. The CDR3 has 14 amino acids. The CDR3 spells CASSQTGSGTTVYF. For the CDR3, the DNA is TGTGCCAGCAGTCAGACAGGGTCTGGAACCACCGTATATTTT.

This clonotype appeared a single time. The missing conserved phenylalanine or tryptophan at the end of this CDR3 makes a read error likely. V and J are TRBV2 and TRBJ1-3; tentative D call: TRBD1 (5 bases). The V gene's germline CDR1 is SNHLY and CDR2 FYNNEI. The CDR3 is 15 amino acids. Trimming left V 11 bases short and J 0 bases short, with 17 bases between. Here the CDR3 DNA reads TGTGCCGGCAAAAGGGACGTAAACTCTGGAAACACCATATATCTT. As protein: CAGKRDVNSGNTIYL.

By proportion, this clonotype is medium-sized. The rearrangement uses TRBV24-1 and TRBJ1-2, with D tentatively TRBD1 (5 bases). There are 16 residues in the CDR3. In germline, CDR1 is KGHDR, CDR2 SFDVKD. V gave up 0 bases and J gave up 4 bases, with 14 bases separating them. Here the CDR3 reads CATSDLRPGRGYGYTF. CDR3 sequence (DNA): TGTGCCACCAGTGATTTGCGCCCAGGGAGAGGCTATGGCTACACCTTC.

This clonotype has at least ten counts. The chain has TRBV6-1 and TRBJ1-2; D gene ambiguous. Trimming shortened V by 8 bases and J by 8 bases, and 18 bases separated the two germline ends. This CDR3 is built from 13 residues. Germline V gene sequence: CDR1 MNHNS, CDR2 SASEGT. CDR3 loop: CASSRGPPGGYTF. Here the CDR3 DNA reads TGTGCCAGCTCTCGAGGGCCCCCTGGGGGCTACACCTTC.

This clonotype was seen repeatedly, ten times or more. The rearrangement links TRBV10-3 to TRBJ2-5; 8 bases fit TRBD1. Germline V CDR1 and CDR2: ENHRY, SYGVKD. The CDR3 has 14 amino acids. V was clipped by 3 bases and J by 3 bases; unmatched bases: 3. CDR3 amino acids: CAISDTGGEETQYF. Written as DNA, the CDR3 is TGTGCCATCAGTGATACAGGGGGAGAAGAGACCCAGTACTTC.

This clonotype has just a few counts. The rearrangement joins TRBV9 to TRBJ1-2, with TRBD1 matching 12 bases. V was clipped by 4 bases and J by 8 bases; unmatched bases: 6. Looked up from germline, CDR1 is SGDLS and CDR2 is YYNGEE. This CDR3 has 14 amino acids. CDR3 sequence (DNA): TGTGCCAGCAGCCCCGGGACAGGGGGCCGGGGCTACACCTTC. Protein: CASSPGTGGRGYTF.

The rearrangement uses TRBV10-3 and TRBJ1-1; the D is unclear. Germline CDR1 reads ENHRY; CDR2 reads SYGVKD. The CDR3 consists of 15 residues. V was clipped by 3 bases and J by 1 base, with 12 bases between them. CDR3 sequence (DNA): TGTGCCATCAGTGACAGCGGGCCGCGGAACACTGAAGCTTTCTTT. Residues: CAISDSGPRNTEAFF.

The CDR3 here is CASGVSGRVEKLFF. The DNA of the CDR3 is TGTGCCAGCGGAGTTTCGGGGAGGGTGGAAAAACTGTTTTTT. The chain links TRBV12-3 or TRBV12-4 to TRBJ1-4; D call uncertain. Trimming took 8 bases from V and 8 from J, leaving 18 bases between them. CDR3 length: 14 residues.